What follows are 9 T cell receptor beta chains derived from one specimen sequenced in a study of T cells in Graves' hyperthyroidism and ophthalmopathy. Authors of the study amplified TCR beta CDR3 regions from RNA transcripts. RT-PCR in the first round (using the HTBI primer set) targeted the TCR CDR3. Each CDR3 protein gets one entry after TCRdb re-called the multiplex PCR reads with MiXCR. The sample contains about 350,000 distinct CDR3 sequences, less than 20% of which appear only once. The sequencing input was blood. All receptors derive from a woman between 35 and 50 years old with Graves' ophthalmopathy.

This clonotype was detected ten times or more. V usage is TRBV29-1 and J usage is TRBJ2-5; D might be TRBD1 or TRBD2, each matching 5 bases. The CDR3 consists of 14 residues. Per germline, CDR1 SQVTM and CDR2 ANQGSEA. V was shortened by 2 bases and J by 4 bases, with 14 bases between the two germline ends. CDR3 protein: CSVEIPKRGETQYF. CDR3 nucleotides: TGCAGCGTTGAAATCCCGAAGAGGGGAGAGACCCAGTACTTC. The variable domain in full, completed from reference TRBV29-1 and TRBJ2-5, reads SAVISQKPSRDICQRGTSLTIQCQVDSQVTMMFWYRQQPGQSLTLIATANQGSEATYESGFVIDKFPISRPNLTFSTLTVSNMSPEDSSIYLCSVEIPKRGETQYFGPGTRLLVL.

This clonotype was seen at least ten times. The chain couples TRBV6-5 to TRBJ2-5; TRBD1 matches at 8 bases. The CDR3 is made up of 16 amino acids. The germline gives CDR1 MNHEY, CDR2 SVGAGI. V trimming: 5 bases; J trimming: 5 bases; junction bases outside the gene matches: 13. The CDR3 protein is CASSPWWTGIWETQYF. CDR3 in DNA: TGTGCCAGCAGTCCCTGGTGGACAGGGATATGGGAGACCCAGTACTTC.

This clonotype was counted ten times or more. The rearrangement uses TRBV19 and TRBJ1-5, with TRBD1 as a possible D gene (6 bases). V dropped 6 bases and J dropped 5 bases, with 11 bases sitting between them. Per germline, CDR1 LNHDA and CDR2 SQIVND (reference sequence). The CDR3 extends over 13 amino acids. The CDR3 nucleotides read TGTGCCAGTAGAAGACAGGTCTATCAGCCCCAGCATTTT. Translated: CASRRQVYQPQHF.

This clonotype was counted a few times. V usage is TRBV6-5 and J usage is TRBJ2-5; 8 bases are a match to TRBD2. This CDR3 is 15 amino acids long. The germline gives CDR1 MNHEY, CDR2 SVGAGI. V was pared by 2 bases and J by 5 bases, with 7 bases of the junction left unmatched. The CDR3 DNA reads as TGTGCCAGCAGTTACCAGGGGACTAGACGGGAGACCCAGTACTTC. As protein: CASSYQGTRRETQYF.

This clonotype was seen many times. The chain joins TRBV7-2 to TRBJ2-2; the match to TRBD1 covers 7 bases. The V gene's germline CDR1 is SGHTA and CDR2 FQGNSA. The CDR3 is made up of 15 amino acids. V dropped 6 bases and J dropped 2; count of bases not matched to a gene: 6. CDR3: CASSRTGLNTGELFF. Written as DNA, the CDR3 is TGTGCCAGCAGTCGGACAGGCCTAAACACCGGGGAGCTGTTTTTT.

This clonotype was observed at least ten times. The V and J genes are TRBV6-5 and TRBJ2-2, with D uncertain. Trimming pared 0 bases from V and 7 bases from J, leaving 6 bases between. The germline V gene encodes CDR1 MNHEY and CDR2 SVGAGI. This CDR3 has 13 residues. The DNA of the CDR3 is TGTGCCAGCAGTTACTCGGAAGGCGGGGAGCTGTTTTTT. It encodes CASSYSEGGELFF.

The V and J genes are TRBV5-1 and TRBJ1-2; the D is unclear. This CDR3 comprises 15 residues. Germline CDR1 SGHRS, CDR2 YFSETQ. V was pared by 4 bases and J by 2 bases, with 15 bases between. The CDR3 nucleotides read TGCGCCAGCAGCGAGTCCCTCGGGAGGAACTATGGCTACACCTTC. It is translated as CASSESLGRNYGYTF.

This clonotype has ten or more counts. The CDR3 DNA sequence: TGTGCCTGGAGTCGGGGTAGAGACACTGAAGCTTTCTTT. Translating it yields CAWSRGRDTEAFF. This chain joins TRBV30 and TRBJ1-1; no clear D. CDR3 length: 13 residues. CDR1 and CDR2 from the germline V gene are GTSNPN and SVGIG (reference sequence). V lost 2 bases and J lost 3, with 10 bases in between. Based on the CDR3 plus reference TRBV30 and TRBJ1-1, the full variable domain is SQTIHQWPATLVQPVGSPLSLECTVEGTSNPNLYWYRQAAGRGLQLLFYSVGIGQISSEVPQNLSASRPQDRQFILSSKKLLLSDSGFYLCAWSRGRDTEAFFGQGTRLTVV.

This clonotype was counted many times. This rearrangement joins TRBV24-1 to TRBJ2-7, with unresolved D. The CDR3 length is 14 residues. V lost 2 bases, J lost 2 bases, and 9 bases lay in between. Germline V gene lookup returns CDR1 KGHDR and CDR2 SFDVKD. CDR3 DNA sequence: TGTGCCACCAGTGATTCTAGGGTCCCCTACGAGCAGTACTTC. Translating it yields CATSDSRVPYEQYF.